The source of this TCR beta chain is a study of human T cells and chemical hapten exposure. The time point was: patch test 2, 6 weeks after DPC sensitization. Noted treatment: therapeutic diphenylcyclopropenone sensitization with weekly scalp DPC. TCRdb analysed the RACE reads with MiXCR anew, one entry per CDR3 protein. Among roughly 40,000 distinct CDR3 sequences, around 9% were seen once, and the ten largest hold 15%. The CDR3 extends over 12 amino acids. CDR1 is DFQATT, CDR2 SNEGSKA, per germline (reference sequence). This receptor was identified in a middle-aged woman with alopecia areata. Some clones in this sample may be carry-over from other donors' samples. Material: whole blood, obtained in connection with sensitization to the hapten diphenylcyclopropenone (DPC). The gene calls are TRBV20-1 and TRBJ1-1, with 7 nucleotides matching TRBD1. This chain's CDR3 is CNTDRANTEAFF. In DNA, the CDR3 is TGCAATACCGACAGGGCGAACACTGAAGCTTTCTTT.